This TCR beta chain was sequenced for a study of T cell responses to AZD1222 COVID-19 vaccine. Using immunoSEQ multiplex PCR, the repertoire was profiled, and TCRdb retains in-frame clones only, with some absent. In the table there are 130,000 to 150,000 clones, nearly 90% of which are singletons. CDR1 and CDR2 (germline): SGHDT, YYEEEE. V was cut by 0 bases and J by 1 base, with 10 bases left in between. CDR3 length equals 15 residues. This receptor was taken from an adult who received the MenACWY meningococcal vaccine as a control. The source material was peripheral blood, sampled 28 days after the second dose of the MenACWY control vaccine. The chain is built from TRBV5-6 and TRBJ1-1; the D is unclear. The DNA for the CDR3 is TGTGCCAGCAGCTTGGAAGGGTGGGGGAACACTGAAGCTTTCTTT. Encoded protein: CASSLEGWGNTEAFF.